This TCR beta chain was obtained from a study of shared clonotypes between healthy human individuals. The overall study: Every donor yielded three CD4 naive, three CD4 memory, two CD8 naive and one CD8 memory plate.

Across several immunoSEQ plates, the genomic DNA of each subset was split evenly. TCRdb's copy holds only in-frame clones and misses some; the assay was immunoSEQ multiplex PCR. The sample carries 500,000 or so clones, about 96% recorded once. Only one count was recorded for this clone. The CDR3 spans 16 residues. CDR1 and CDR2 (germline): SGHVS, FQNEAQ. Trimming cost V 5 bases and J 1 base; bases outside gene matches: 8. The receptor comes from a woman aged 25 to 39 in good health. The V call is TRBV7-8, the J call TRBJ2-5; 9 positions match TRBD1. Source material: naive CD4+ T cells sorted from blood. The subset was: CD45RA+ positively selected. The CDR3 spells CASSGGDRAIQETQYF. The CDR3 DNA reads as TGTGCCAGCAGCGGAGGGGACAGGGCTATCCAAGAGACCCAGTACTTC. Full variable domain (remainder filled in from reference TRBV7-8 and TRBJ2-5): GAGVSQSPRYKVAKRGQDVALRCDPISGHVSLFWYQQALGQGPEFLTYFQNEAQLDKSGLPSDRFFAERPEGSVSTLKIQRTQQEDSAVYLCASSGGDRAIQETQYFGPGTRLLVL.